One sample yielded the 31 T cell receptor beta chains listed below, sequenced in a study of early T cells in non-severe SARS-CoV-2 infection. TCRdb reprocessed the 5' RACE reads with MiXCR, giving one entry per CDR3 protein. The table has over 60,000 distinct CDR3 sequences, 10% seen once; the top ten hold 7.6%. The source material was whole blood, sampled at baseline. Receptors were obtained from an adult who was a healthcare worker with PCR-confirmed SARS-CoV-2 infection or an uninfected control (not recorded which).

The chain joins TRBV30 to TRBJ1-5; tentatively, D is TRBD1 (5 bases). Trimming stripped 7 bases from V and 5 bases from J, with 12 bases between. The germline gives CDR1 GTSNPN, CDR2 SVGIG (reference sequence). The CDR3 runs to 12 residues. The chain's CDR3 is CASGTVDQPQHF. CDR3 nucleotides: TGTGCCTCCGGGACTGTGGATCAGCCCCAGCATTTT.

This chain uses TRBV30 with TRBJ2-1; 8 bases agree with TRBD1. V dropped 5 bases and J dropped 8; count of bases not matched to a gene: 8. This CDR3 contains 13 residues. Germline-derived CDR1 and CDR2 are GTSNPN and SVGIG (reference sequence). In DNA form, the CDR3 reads TGTGCCTGGGGGACAGGCGGGTTCGATGAGCAGTTCTTC. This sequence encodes CAWGTGGFDEQFF.

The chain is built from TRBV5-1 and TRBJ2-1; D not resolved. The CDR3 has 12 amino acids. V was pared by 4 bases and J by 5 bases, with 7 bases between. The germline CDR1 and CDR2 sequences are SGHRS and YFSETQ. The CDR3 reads CASSPRDNEQFF. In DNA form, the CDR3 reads TGCGCCAGCAGCCCACGGGACAATGAGCAGTTCTTC.

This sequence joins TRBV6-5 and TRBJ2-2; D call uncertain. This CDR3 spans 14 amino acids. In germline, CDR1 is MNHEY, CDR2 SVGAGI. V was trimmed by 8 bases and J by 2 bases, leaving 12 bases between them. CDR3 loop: CASAWAANTGELFF. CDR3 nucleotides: TGTGCCAGCGCCTGGGCTGCTAACACCGGGGAGCTGTTTTTT.

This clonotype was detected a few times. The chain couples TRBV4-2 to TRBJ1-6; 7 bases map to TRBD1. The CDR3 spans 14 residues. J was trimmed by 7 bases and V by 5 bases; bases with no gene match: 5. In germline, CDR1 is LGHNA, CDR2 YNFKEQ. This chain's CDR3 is CASSAQGKNSPLHF. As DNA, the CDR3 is TGTGCCAGCAGCGCACAGGGGAAGAATTCACCCCTCCACTTT.

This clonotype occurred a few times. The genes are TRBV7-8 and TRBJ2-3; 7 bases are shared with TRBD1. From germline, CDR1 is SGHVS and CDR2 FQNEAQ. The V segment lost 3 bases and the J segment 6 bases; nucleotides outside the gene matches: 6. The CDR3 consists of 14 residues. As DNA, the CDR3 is TGTGCCAGCAGCTTCGTGACAGGGACGGATACGCAGTATTTT. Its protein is CASSFVTGTDTQYF.

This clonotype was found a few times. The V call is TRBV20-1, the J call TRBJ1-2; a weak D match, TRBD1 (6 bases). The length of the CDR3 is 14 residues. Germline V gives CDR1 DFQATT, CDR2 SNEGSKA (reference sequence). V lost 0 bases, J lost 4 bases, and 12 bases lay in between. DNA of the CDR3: TGCAGTGCTAGAGATGACCAGGGGCCCTATGGCTACACCTTC. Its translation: CSARDDQGPYGYTF.

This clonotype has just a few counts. Here the CDR3 DNA reads TGTGCCAGCAGCTTACTAGGCTACACCTTC. The encoded protein is CASSLLGYTF. The chain combines TRBV7-2 with TRBJ1-2; D is uncertain. The CDR3 length is 10 residues. V was pared by 2 bases and J by 8 bases, with 3 bases between. Germline-derived CDR1 and CDR2 are SGHTA and FQGNSA.

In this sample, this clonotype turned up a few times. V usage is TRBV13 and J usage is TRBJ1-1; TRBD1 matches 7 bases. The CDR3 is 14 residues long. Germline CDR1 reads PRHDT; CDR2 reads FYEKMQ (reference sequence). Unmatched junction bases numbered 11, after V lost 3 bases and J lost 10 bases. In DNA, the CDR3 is TGTGCCAGCAGCTTCTCCGGGACAGCATTCGGAGCTTTCTTT. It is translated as CASSFSGTAFGAFF.

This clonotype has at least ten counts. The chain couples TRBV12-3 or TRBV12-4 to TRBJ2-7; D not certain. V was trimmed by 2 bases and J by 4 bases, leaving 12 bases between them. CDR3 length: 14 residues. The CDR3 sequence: CASSLSGFLYEQYF. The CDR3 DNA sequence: TGTGCCAGCAGTTTATCTGGGTTCCTGTACGAGCAGTACTTC.

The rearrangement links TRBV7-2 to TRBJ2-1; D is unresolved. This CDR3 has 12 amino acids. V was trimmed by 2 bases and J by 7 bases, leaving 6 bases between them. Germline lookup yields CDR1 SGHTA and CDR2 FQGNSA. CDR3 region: CASSLSSNEQFF. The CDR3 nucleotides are TGTGCCAGCAGCTTAAGTAGTAATGAGCAGTTCTTC.

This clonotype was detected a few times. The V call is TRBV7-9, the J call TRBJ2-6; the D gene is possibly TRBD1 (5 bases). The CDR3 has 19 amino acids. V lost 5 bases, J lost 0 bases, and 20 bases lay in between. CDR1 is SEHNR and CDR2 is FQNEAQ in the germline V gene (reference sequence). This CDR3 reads CASSITTGSILSGANVLTF. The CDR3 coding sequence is TGTGCCAGCAGCATCACTACAGGATCTATTCTCTCTGGGGCCAACGTCCTGACTTTC. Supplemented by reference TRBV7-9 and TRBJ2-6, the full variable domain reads DTGVSQNPRHKITKRGQNVTFRCDPISEHNRLYWYRQTLGQGPEFLTYFQNEAQLEKSRLLSDRFSAERPKGSFSTLEIQRTEQGDSAMYLCASSITTGSILSGANVLTFGAGSRLTVL.

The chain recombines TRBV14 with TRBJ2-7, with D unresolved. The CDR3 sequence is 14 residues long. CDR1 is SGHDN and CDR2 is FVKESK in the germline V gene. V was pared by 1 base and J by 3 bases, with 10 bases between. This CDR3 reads CASSQGRRNYEQYF. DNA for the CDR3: TGTGCCAGCAGCCAAGGCCGCAGGAACTACGAGCAGTACTTC.

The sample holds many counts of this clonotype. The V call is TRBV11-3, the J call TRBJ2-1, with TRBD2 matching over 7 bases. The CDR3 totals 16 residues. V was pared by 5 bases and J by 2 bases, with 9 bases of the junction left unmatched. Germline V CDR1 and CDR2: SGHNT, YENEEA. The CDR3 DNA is TGTGCCAGCAGCCCCAACGGGGGGAGGGCCTACAATGAGCAGTTCTTC. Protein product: CASSPNGGRAYNEQFF.

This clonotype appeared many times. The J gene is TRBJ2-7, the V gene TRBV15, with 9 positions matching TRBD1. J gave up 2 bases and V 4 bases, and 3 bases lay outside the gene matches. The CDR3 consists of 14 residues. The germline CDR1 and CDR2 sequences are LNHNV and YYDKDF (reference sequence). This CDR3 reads CATSTNRGPYEQYF. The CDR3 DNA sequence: TGTGCCACCAGCACTAACAGGGGGCCCTACGAGCAGTACTTC.

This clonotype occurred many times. The chain's CDR3 is CASSTGPGYSPLHF. The CDR3 DNA follows: TGTGCCAGCAGCACCGGGCCGGGATATTCACCCCTCCACTTT. The rearrangement uses TRBV2 and TRBJ1-6; D remains unclear. The germline V gene encodes CDR1 SNHLY and CDR2 FYNNEI. V was shortened by 6 bases and J by 8 bases, with 14 bases between the two germline ends. This CDR3 has 14 amino acids. Filled out from reference TRBV2 and TRBJ1-6, the complete variable domain reads EPEVTQTPSHQVTQMGQEVILRCVPISNHLYFYWYRQILGQKVEFLVSFYNNEISEKSEIFDDQFSVERPDGSNFTLKIRSTKLEDSAMYFCASSTGPGYSPLHFGNGTRLTVT.

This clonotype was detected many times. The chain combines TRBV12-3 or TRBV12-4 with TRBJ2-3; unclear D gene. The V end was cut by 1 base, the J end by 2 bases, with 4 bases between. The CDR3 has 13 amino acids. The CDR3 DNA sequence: TGTGCCAGCAGTTTAGTTCTCACAGATACGCAGTATTTT. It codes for CASSLVLTDTQYF.

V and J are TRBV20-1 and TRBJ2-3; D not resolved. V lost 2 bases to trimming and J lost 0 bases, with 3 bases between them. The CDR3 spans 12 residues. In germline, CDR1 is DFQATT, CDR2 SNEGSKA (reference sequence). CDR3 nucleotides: TGCAGTGCTAGACTCAGCACAGATACGCAGTATTTT. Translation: CSARLSTDTQYF.

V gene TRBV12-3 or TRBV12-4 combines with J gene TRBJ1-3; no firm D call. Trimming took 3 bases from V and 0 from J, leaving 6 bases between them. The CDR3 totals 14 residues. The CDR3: CASSFARSGNTIYF. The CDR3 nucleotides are TGTGCCAGCAGTTTTGCGCGCTCTGGAAACACCATATATTTT.

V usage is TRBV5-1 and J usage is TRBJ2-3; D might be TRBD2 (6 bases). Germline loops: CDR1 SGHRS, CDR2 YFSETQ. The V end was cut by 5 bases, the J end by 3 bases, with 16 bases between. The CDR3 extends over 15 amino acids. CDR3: CASRIDGEVTDTQYF. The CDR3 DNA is TGCGCCAGCAGAATTGATGGGGAGGTTACAGATACGCAGTATTTT.

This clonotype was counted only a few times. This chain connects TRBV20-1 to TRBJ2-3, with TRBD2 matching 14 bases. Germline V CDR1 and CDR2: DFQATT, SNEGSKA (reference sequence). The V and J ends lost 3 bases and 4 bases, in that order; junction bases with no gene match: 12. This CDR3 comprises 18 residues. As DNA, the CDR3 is TGCAGTGCTAGTTCGGGACTAGCGGGGGCCGTGGGACCAGATACGCAGTATTTT. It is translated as CSASSGLAGAVGPDTQYF.

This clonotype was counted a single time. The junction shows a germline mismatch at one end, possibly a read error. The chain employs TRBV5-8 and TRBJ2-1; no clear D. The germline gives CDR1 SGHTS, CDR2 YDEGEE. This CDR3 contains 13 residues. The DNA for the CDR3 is TGTGCCAGCAGCTTGGATGTCGACAATGAGCAGCTCTTC. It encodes CASSLDVDNEQLF.

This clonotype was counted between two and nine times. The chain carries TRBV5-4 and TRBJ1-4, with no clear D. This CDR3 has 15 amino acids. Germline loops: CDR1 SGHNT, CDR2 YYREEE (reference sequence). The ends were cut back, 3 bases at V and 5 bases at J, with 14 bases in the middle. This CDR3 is CASSSRQNGNEKLFF. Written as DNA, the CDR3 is TGTGCCAGCAGCTCGCGACAAAACGGAAATGAAAAACTGTTTTTT.

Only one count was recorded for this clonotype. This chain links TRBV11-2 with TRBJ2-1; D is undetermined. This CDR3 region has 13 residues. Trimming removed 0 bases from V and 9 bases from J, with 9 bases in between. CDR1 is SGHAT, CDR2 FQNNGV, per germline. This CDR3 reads CASSLDYRTEQFF. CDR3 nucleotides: TGTGCCAGCAGCTTAGATTACCGAACTGAGCAGTTCTTC.

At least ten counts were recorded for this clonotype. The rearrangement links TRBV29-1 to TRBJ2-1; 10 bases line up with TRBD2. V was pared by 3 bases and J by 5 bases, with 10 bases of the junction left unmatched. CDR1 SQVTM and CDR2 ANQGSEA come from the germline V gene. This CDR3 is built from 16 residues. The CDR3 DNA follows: TGCAGCGTTGAGTCATCTAGCGGGGGACCTAACAATGAGCAGTTCTTC. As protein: CSVESSSGGPNNEQFF.

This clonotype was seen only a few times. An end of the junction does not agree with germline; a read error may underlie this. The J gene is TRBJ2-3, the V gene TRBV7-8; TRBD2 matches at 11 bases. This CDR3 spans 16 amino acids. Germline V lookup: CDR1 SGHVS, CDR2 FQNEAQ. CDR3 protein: CANSPISGGGTDTQYF. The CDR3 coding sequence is TGTGCCAACAGCCCCATTAGCGGGGGGGGTACAGATACGCAGTATTTT.

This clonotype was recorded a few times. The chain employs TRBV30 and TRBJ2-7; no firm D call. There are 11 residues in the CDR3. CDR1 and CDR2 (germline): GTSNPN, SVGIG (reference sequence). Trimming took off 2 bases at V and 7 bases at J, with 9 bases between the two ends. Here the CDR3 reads CAWSKMKEQYF. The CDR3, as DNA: TGTGCCTGGAGTAAGATGAAGGAGCAGTACTTC.

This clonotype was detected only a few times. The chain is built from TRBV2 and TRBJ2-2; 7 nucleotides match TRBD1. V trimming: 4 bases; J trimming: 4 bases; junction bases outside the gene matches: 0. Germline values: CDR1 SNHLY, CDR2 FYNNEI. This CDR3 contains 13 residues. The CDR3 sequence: CASSGQGTGELFF. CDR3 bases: TGTGCCAGCAGTGGACAGGGCACCGGGGAGCTGTTTTTT. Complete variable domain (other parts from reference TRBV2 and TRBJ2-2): EPEVTQTPSHQVTQMGQEVILRCVPISNHLYFYWYRQILGQKVEFLVSFYNNEISEKSEIFDDQFSVERPDGSNFTLKIRSTKLEDSAMYFCASSGQGTGELFFGEGSRLTVL.

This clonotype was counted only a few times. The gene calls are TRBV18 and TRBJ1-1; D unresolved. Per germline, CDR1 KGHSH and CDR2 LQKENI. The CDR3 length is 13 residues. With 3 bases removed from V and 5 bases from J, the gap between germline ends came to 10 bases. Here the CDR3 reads CASSPNRRTEAFF. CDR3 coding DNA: TGTGCCAGCTCACCCAATCGAAGAACTGAAGCTTTCTTT.

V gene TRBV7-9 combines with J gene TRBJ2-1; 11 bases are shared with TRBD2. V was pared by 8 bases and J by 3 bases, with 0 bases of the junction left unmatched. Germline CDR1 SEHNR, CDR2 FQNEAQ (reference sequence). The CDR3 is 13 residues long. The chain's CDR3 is CASGTSGYNEQFF. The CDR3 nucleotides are TGTGCCAGCGGGACTAGCGGCTACAATGAGCAGTTCTTC.

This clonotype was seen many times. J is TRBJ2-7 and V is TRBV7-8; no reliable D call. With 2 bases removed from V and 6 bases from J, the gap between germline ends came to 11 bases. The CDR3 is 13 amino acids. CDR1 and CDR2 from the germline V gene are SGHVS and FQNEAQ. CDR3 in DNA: TGTGCCAGCAGCTTATCCCAGGTCCTCGAGCAGTACTTC. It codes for CASSLSQVLEQYF.